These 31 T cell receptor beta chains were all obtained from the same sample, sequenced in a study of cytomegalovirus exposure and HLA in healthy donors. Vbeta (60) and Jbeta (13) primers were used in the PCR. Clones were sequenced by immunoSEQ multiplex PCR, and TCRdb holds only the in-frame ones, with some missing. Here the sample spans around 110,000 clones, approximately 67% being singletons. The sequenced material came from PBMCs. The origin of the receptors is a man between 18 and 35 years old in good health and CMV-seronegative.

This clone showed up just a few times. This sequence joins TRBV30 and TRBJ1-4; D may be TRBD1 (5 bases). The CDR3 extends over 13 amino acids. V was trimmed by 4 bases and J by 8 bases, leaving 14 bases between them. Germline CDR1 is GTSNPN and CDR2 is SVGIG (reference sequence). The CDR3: CAWTFGQGEKLFF. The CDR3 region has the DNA TGTGCCTGGACTTTTGGTCAGGGAGAAAAACTGTTTTTT.

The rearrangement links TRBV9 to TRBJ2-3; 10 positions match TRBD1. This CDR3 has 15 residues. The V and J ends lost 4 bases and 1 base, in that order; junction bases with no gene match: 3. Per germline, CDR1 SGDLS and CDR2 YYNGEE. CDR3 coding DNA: TGTGCCAGCAGCACCGGACAGGGGGGCACAGATACGCAGTATTTT. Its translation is CASSTGQGGTDTQYF.

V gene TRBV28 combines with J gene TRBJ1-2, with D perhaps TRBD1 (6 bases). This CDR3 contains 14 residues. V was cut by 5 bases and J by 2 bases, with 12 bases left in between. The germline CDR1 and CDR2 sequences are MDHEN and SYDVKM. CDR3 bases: TGTGCCAGCAGTCTGACAGGCAGCAACTATGGCTACACCTTC. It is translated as CASSLTGSNYGYTF.

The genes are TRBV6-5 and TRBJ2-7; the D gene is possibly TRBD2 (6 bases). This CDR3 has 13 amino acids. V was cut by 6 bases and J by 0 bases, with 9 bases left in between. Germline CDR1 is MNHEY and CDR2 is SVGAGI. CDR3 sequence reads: CASSDGSSYEQYF. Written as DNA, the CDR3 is TGTGCCAGCAGCGACGGGAGCTCCTACGAGCAGTACTTC.

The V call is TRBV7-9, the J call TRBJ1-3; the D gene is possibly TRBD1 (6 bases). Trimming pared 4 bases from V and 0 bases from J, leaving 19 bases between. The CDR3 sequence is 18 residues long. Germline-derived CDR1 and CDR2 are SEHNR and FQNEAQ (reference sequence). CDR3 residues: CASSSPPGHQFSGNTIYF. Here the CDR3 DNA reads TGTGCCAGCAGCTCCCCTCCGGGACACCAATTCTCTGGAAACACCATATATTTT.

CDR3 DNA: TGTGCCAGCAGTTCGAAAAGTCCCGGGACAGGGGAGGACTGGAAACTCCGAGGATACAATGAGCAGTTCTTC. Translated, it gives CASSSKSPGTGEDWKLRGYNEQFF. This sequence joins TRBV27 and TRBJ2-1; 10 bases agree with TRBD1. CDR1 and CDR2 (germline): MNHEY, SMNVEV (reference sequence). V lost 4 bases and J lost 4; bases outside the gene matches: 31. This CDR3 contains 24 residues.

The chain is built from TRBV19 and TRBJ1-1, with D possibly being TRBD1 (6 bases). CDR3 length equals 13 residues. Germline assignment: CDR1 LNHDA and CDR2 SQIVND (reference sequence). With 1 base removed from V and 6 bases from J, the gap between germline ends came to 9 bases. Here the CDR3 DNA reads TGTGCCAGTAGTATAGCAGGGGCTGCTGAAGCTTTCTTT. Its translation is CASSIAGAAEAFF.

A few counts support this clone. The CDR3 region is CASMEATTTDTQYF. CDR3 nucleotide sequence: TGCGCCAGCATGGAGGCTACAACCACAGATACGCAGTATTTT. The rearrangement uses TRBV5-1 and TRBJ2-3; D possibly corresponds to TRBD2 (5 bases). CDR3 size: 14 residues. CDR1 SGHRS and CDR2 YFSETQ come from the germline V gene. Trimming removed 6 bases at V and 2 bases at J, with 13 bases between. Combining the CDR3 with reference TRBV5-1 and TRBJ2-3 gives the whole variable domain KAGVTQTPRYLIKTRGQQVTLSCSPISGHRSVSWYQQTPGQGLQFLFEYFSETQRNKGNFPGRFSGRQFSNSRSEMNVSTLELGDSALYLCASMEATTTDTQYFGPGTRLTVL.

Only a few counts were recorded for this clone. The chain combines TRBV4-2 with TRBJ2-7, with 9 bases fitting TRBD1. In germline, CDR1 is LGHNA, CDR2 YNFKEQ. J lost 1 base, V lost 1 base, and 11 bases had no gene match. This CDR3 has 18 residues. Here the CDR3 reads CASSQVSPGQGISYEQYF. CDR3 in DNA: TGTGCCAGCAGCCAAGTAAGTCCGGGACAGGGTATTTCCTACGAGCAGTACTTC.

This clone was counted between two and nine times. The chain's CDR3 is CASSYSTGYNSPLHF. CDR3 bases: TGTGCCAGCAGTTACTCGACAGGGTATAATTCACCCCTCCACTTT. This chain links TRBV6-5 with TRBJ1-6; 7 bases are a match to TRBD1. From germline, CDR1 is MNHEY and CDR2 SVGAGI. CDR3 size: 15 residues. V shed 0 bases and J 4 bases; nucleotides not matched to a gene: 0.

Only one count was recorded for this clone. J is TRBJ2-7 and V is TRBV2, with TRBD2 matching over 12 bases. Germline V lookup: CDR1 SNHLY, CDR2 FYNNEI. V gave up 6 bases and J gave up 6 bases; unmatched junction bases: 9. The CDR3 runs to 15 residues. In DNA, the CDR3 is TGTGCCAGCAGGCCTAGCGGGAGGGCCAGGGTCGAGCAGTACTTC. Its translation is CASRPSGRARVEQYF.

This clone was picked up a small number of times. The chain's CDR3 is CASKPPGSYEQYF. DNA of the CDR3: TGTGCCTCTAAACCGCCGGGGAGTTACGAGCAGTACTTC. The chain carries TRBV30 and TRBJ2-7; D may be TRBD2 (5 bases). Germline lookup yields CDR1 GTSNPN and CDR2 SVGIG (reference sequence). V was cut by 7 bases and J by 4 bases, with 17 bases left in between. The CDR3 covers 13 residues.

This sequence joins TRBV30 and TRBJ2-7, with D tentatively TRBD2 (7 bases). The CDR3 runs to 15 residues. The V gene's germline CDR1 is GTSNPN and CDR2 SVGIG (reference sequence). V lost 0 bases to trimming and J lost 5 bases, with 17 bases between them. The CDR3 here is CAWSVGGAGLNEQYF. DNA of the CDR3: TGTGCCTGGAGTGTAGGGGGGGCAGGGTTGAACGAGCAGTACTTC.

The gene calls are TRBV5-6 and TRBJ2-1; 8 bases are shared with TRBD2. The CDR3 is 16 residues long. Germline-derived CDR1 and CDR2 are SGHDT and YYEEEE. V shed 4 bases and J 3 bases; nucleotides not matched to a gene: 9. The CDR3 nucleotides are TGTGCCAGCAGCAAGAAGACTAGCGTCCTCTACAATGAGCAGTTCTTC. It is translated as CASSKKTSVLYNEQFF. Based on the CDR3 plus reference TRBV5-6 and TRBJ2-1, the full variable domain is DAGVTQSPTHLIKTRGQQVTLRCSPKSGHDTVSWYQQALGQGPQFIFQYYEEEERQRGNFPDRFSGHQFPNYSSELNVNALLLGDSALYLCASSKKTSVLYNEQFFGPGTRLTVL.

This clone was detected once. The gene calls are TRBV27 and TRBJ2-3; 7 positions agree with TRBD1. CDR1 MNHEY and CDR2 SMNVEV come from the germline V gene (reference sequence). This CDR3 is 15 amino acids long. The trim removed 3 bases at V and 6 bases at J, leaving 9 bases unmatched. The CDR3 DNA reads TGTGCCAGCAGTTTTCAGGGGGTTAATCCGGATACGCAGTATTTT. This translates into CASSFQGVNPDTQYF.

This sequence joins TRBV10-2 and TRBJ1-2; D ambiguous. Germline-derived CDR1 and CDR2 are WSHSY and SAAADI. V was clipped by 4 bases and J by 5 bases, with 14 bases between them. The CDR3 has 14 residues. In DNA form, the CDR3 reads TGCGCCAGCAGTGCAGGACTGATCTTATATGGCTACACCTTC. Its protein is CASSAGLILYGYTF.

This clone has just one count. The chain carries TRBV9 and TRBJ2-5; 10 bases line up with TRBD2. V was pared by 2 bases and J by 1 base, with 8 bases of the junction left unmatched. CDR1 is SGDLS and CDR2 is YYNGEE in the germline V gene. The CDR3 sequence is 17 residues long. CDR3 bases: TGTGCCAGCAGCGTTTCGGCTAGCGGGGGTCTCCAAGAGACCCAGTACTTC. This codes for CASSVSASGGLQETQYF. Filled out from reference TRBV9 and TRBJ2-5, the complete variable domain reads DSGVTQTPKHLITATGQRVTLRCSPRSGDLSVYWYQQSLDQGLQFLIQYYNGEERAKGNILERFSAQQFPDLHSELNLSSLELGDSALYFCASSVSASGGLQETQYFGPGTRLLVL.

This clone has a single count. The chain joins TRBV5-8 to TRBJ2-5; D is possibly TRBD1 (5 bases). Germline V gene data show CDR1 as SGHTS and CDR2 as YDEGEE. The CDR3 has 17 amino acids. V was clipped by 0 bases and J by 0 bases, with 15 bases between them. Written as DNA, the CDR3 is TGTGCCAGCAGCTTGGCTCGGCAGGGTCGGTACCAAGAGACCCAGTACTTC. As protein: CASSLARQGRYQETQYF.

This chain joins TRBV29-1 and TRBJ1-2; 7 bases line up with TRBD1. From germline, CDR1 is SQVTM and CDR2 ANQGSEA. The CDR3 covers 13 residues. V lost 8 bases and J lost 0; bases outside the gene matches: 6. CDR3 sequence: CSMWDSSNYGYTF. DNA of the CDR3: TGCAGCATGTGGGACAGCTCTAACTATGGCTACACCTTC.

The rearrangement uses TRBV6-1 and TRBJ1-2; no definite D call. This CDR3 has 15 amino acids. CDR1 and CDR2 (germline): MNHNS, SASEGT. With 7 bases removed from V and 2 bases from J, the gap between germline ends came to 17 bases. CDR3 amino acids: CASTPALSANYGYTF. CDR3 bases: TGTGCCAGCACCCCAGCGCTCTCGGCGAACTATGGCTACACCTTC.

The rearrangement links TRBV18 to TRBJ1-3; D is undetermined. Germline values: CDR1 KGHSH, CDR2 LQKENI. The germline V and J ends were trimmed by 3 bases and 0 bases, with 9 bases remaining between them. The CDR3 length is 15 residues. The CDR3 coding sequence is TGTGCCAGCTCACCTACAGTCCTCTCTGGAAACACCATATATTTT. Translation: CASSPTVLSGNTIYF.

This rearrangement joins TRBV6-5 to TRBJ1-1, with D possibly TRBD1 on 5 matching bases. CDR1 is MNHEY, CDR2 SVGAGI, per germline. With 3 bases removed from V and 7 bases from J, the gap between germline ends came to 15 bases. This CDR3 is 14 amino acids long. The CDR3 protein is CASSYVRVRFEAFF. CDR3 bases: TGTGCCAGCAGTTATGTCAGGGTTCGGTTTGAAGCTTTCTTT.

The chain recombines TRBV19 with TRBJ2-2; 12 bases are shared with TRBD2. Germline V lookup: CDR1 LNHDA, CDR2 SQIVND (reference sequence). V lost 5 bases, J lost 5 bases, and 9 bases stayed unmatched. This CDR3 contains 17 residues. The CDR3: CASSLRLAGARTGELFF. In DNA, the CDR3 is TGTGCCAGTAGTCTCCGACTAGCGGGGGCGAGGACCGGGGAGCTGTTTTTT.

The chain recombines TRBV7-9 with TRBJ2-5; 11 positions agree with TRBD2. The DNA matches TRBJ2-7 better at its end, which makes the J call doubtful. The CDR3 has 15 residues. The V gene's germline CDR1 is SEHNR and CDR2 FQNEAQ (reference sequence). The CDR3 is CASSFIGTSGYEQYF. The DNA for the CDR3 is TGTGCCAGCAGCTTCATCGGGACTAGCGGTTACGAGCAGTACTTC.

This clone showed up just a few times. Here the CDR3 reads CASSPTGTNSPLHF. The DNA for the CDR3 is TGTGCCAGCAGCCCGACAGGAACCAATTCACCCCTCCACTTT. This sequence joins TRBV25-1 and TRBJ1-6, with a tentative D call TRBD1 (6 bases). Trimming took 6 bases from V and 7 from J, leaving 13 bases between them. There are 14 residues in the CDR3. In germline, CDR1 is MGHDK, CDR2 SYGVNS.

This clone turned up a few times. The CDR3 sequence: CASSEGASDTEAFF. CDR3 DNA: TGTGCCAGCAGCGAAGGGGCGAGTGACACTGAAGCTTTCTTT. The genes are TRBV7-9 and TRBJ1-1; the D gene is possibly TRBD1 (5 bases). Per the germline V gene, CDR1 is SEHNR and CDR2 is FQNEAQ (reference sequence). Trimming took off 5 bases at V and 3 bases at J, with 13 bases between the two ends. This CDR3 has 14 amino acids.

CDR3 sequence: CASSLEAEQYF. Here the CDR3 DNA reads TGTGCCAGCAGCTTAGAAGCCGAGCAGTACTTC. V and J are TRBV7-9 and TRBJ2-7; D is ambiguous. V shed 1 base and J shed 6 bases, with 4 bases lying between them. Germline values: CDR1 SEHNR, CDR2 FQNEAQ (reference sequence). The CDR3 extends over 11 amino acids.

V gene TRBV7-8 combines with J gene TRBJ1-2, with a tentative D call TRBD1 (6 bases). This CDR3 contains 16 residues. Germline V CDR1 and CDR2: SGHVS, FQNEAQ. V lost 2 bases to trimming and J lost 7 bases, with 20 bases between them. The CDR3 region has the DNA TGTGCCAGCAGCTTAAGGGTCTCAGGGGCGCTGGGTGGCTACACCTTC. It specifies CASSLRVSGALGGYTF.

CDR3 in amino acids: CASSISPRARLDTQYF. The CDR3 DNA is TGTGCCAGTAGTATTTCACCCAGGGCTAGATTAGATACGCAGTATTTT. The chain carries TRBV19 and TRBJ2-3, with a tentative D call TRBD1 (5 bases). The CDR3 has 16 amino acids. Germline loops: CDR1 LNHDA, CDR2 SQIVND (reference sequence). V was pared by 3 bases and J by 5 bases, with 18 bases between.

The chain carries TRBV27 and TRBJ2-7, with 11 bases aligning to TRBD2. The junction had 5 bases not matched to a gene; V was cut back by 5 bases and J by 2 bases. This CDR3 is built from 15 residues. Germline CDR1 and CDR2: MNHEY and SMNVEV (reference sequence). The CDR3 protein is CASSPYSGGAYEQYF. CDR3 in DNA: TGTGCCAGCAGTCCATATAGCGGGGGGGCCTACGAGCAGTACTTC.

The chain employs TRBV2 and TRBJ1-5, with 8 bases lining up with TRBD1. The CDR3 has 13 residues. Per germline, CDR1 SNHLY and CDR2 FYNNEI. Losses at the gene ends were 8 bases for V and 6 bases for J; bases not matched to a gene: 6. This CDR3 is CASGGTGGQPQHF. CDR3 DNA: TGTGCCAGCGGGGGGACAGGCGGTCAGCCCCAGCATTTT.